These T cell receptor beta chains were read from a single sample in a study of shared clonotypes between healthy human individuals. The repertoire was sequenced with immunoSEQ multiplex PCR; TCRdb's copy has only in-frame clones and lacks some. The sample carries about 380,000 clones, about 96% recorded once. Sequencing was performed on memory CD8+ T cells sorted from blood. These receptors were taken from a man younger than 40 in good health. Each CDR3 is given with its conserved first and last residue. The D gene is left open where the match is weak. Clone sizes are given selectively: once, few, many, or a class where the clone is expanded.

d_call clone_size j_call v_call cdr3_nt cdr3_aa
TRBD1 . TRBJ2-4 TRBV28 TGTGCCAGCAGTCCTGCCGGTAGACAGGGGCCCATTCAGTACTTC CASSPAGRQGPIQYF
. few TRBJ2-7 TRBV6-1 TGTGCCAGCAGCGTAACCGGGACGGTCTACGAGCAGTACTTC CASSVTGTVYEQYF
. once TRBJ2-7 TRBV5-6 TGTGCCAGCAGCTTATCCTCCTACGAGCAGTACTTC CASSLSSYEQYF
. . TRBJ1-4 TRBV30 TGTGCCAGAACACAGGGAGAAAAACTGTTTTTT CARTQGEKLFF
TRBD2 . TRBJ2-3 TRBV18 TGTGCCAGCTCACCGCTGACTGGCGGGAGGTCGGCAGATACGCAGTATTTT CASSPLTGGRSADTQYF
. . TRBJ2-7 TRBV6-5 TGTGCCAGCAGTTACTTGAACTCTAATACCTACGAGCAGTACTTC CASSYLNSNTYEQYF
. . TRBJ2-7 TRBV20-1 TGCAGTGCAGGGGACTCCTACGAGCAGTACTTC CSAGDSYEQYF
TRBD2 . TRBJ2-1 TRBV4-1 TGCGCCAGCAGCCAAGCCCGGACTAGCGGGCTGAGCTCCTACAATGAGCAGTTCTTC CASSQARTSGLSSYNEQFF
. . TRBJ2-7 TRBV5-4 TGTGCCAGCAGCTTGCACTGGGGGGAGCAGTACTTC CASSLHWGEQYF
TRBD1 . TRBJ1-2 TRBV28 TGTGCCAGCACCACAGGGGTCTATGGCTACACCTTC CASTTGVYGYTF
. . TRBJ2-5 TRBV13 TGTGCCAGCAGCTTAGGGCCTAATCAGGGAGAGACCCAGTACTTC CASSLGPNQGETQYF
TRBD1 . TRBJ1-2 TRBV6-1 TGTGCCAGCAATTACAGGGGGCTTAACTATGGCTACACCTTC CASNYRGLNYGYTF